This T cell receptor beta chain was obtained from a study of shared clonotypes between healthy human individuals. Trimming removed 0 bases at V and 4 bases at J, with 7 bases between. CDR1 and CDR2 (germline): KGHSH, LQKENI. The length of the CDR3 is 14 residues. The unsorted PBMC replicate PCRs were performed with roughly 280 ng DNA, 30,000 to 35,000 T cell genomes. Authors' processing steps: Junction-only sequences without quality scores came from ImmunoSEQ, so filtering differed. TCRdb's table, derived via immunoSEQ multiplex PCR, lists solely in-frame clones and lacks some. The V and J calls and clone size are taken from that table; D and trimming were inferred from the DNA. The sample consists of a few hundred thousand clones, about 80% of them appearing once. This clone was counted only a few times. This is likely an artifact of a read error, given a far larger clone one base away. The same CDR3 arises from other DNA sequences in this sample as well.

The chain is built from TRBV18 and TRBJ1-5; possibly TRBD1 for D (5 bases). The sample comprised PBMCs. The TCR comes from a woman aged 40-49 years in good health. Some clones in this sample may be carry-over from other donors' samples. The CDR3 nucleotides read TGTGCCAGCTCACCACCGGGGGGAAATCAGCCCCAGCATTTT. Its translation: CASSPPGGNQPQHF.